The clone carrying this T cell receptor (beta chain) is medium-sized by share. These data belong to a study of T cells after posttransplantation cyclophosphamide. Assay used: immunoSEQ multiplex PCR; TCRdb lists only in-frame clones, some missing. There are some 7,600 clones in the sample, none observed a single time. Cyclophosphamide on days +3 and +4 followed busulfan-fludarabine conditioning and a marrow graft. This CDR3 comprises 15 residues. Trimming pared 7 bases from V and 0 bases from J, leaving 14 bases between. The germline V gene encodes CDR1 SGHRS and CDR2 YFSETQ. The V and J genes are TRBV5-1 and TRBJ2-1, with D possibly being TRBD2 (6 bases). Sequencing used PBMCs, obtained after allogeneic stem cell transplant with posttransplant cyclophosphamide. This clonotype was sampled from a female patient aged 50-59 years who received an allogeneic stem cell transplant from a related donor, was CMV-positive, and had no GVHD. The graft donor may have given rise to some T cells. The CDR3: CASQLARSSYNEQFF. DNA for the CDR3: TGCGCCAGCCAGCTAGCGAGAAGCTCCTACAATGAGCAGTTCTTC.